A single T cell receptor beta chain is shown here with its context. Its antigen is undetermined. This CDR3 region has 13 residues. After removal of 3 bases from V and 8 bases from J, the junction contained 4 bases not matched to a gene. From germline, CDR1 is LNHDA and CDR2 SQIVND (reference sequence). This record comes from a study of cytomegalovirus exposure and HLA in healthy donors. Whole-study findings and limits: Most sequenced TCRs were rare (though some public TCRs occurred in many donors).

Some clones are missing from TCRdb's copy, which holds only in-frame ones; the method was immunoSEQ multiplex PCR. The profile shows about 120,000 clones, 75% to 90% of them singletons. The material sequenced was PBMCs. This receptor was identified in a woman aged 18-29 years in good health and CMV-seronegative. The genes are TRBV19 and TRBJ2-4; TRBD1 aligns across 7 bases. CDR3: CASSMTGSDIQYF. Written as DNA, the CDR3 is TGTGCCAGTAGTATGACAGGGTCGGACATTCAGTACTTC. Drawing the rest from reference TRBV19 and TRBJ2-4, the complete variable domain is DGGITQSPKYLFRKEGQNVTLSCEQNLNHDAMYWYRQDPGQGLRLIYYSQIVNDFQKGDIAEGYSVSREKKESFPLTVTSAQKNPTAFYLCASSMTGSDIQYFGAGTRLSVL.